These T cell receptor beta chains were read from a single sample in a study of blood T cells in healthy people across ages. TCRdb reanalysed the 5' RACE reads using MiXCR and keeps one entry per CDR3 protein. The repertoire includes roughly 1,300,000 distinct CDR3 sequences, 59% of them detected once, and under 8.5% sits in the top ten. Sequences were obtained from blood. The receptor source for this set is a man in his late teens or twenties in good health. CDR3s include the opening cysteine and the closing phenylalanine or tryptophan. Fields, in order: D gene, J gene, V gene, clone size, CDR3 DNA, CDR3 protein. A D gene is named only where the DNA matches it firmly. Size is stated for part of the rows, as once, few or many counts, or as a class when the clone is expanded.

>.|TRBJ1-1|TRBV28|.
TGTGCCAGCAGTTTACCGCCGAGGGCAGGGCCCAAGAACACTGAAGCTTTCTTT
CASSLPPRAGPKNTEAFF
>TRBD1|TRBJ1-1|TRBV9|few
TGTGCCAGCAGCGCCGGATGGGGGGACAGGGCTGACACTGAAGCTTTCTTT
CASSAGWGDRADTEAFF
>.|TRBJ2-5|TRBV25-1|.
TGTGCCAGCAGCCATGGCCCTATTAGGGAGACCCAGTACTTC
CASSHGPIRETQYF
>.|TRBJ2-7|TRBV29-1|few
TGCAGCGTCGGGGGGACAAGGAGAGGGTACGAGCAGTACTTC
CSVGGTRRGYEQYF
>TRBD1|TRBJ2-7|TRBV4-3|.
TGCGCCAGCAGCCAATTGGGGGACAGCTACGAGCAGTACTTC
CASSQLGDSYEQYF
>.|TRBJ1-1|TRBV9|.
TGTGCCAGCAGCGTAGTGAGGGTCTCTGAAGCTTTCTTT
CASSVVRVSEAFF
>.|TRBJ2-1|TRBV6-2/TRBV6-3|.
TGTGCCAGCAGTTATCGGGCAGGGTCCTACAATGAGCAGTTCTTC
CASSYRAGSYNEQFF
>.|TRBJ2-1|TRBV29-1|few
TGCAGCGTTGTAGGAGGAGACCCCTACAATGAGCAGTTCTTC
CSVVGGDPYNEQFF
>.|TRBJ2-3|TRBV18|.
TGTGCCAGCTCACCACCGACACCCACAGATACGCAGTATTTT
CASSPPTPTDTQYF
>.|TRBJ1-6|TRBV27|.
TGTGCCAGCAGTTTATTTTCCCGGACTTTCAATTCACCCCTCCACTTT
CASSLFSRTFNSPLHF
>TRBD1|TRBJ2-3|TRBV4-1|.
TGCGCCAGCAGCTCCGGACAGGGGCGGGGCCCATCTAGCACAGATACGCAGTATTTT
CASSSGQGRGPSSTDTQYF
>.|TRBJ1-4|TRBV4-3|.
TGCGCCAGCAGCCAAGGTCACAGGGCACTACCTGAAAAACTGTTTTTT
CASSQGHRALPEKLFF
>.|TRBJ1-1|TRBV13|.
TGTGCCAGCAGCTTAGGCCTAAAGTGGACTGAAGCTTTCTTT
CASSLGLKWTEAFF
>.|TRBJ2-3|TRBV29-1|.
TGCAGCGTTGAAACCGGGGGGCTTCCAGATACGCAGTATTTT
CSVETGGLPDTQYF
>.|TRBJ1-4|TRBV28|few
TGTGCCAGCAGTTTCATCTCAGAGAATGAAAAACTGTTTTTT
CASSFISENEKLFF
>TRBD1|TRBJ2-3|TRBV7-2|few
TGTGCCAGCACCTACAGGGGATCATACACAGATACGCAGTATTTT
CASTYRGSYTDTQYF
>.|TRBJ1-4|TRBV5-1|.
TGCGCCAGCAGCTTCAGGGATGGGCATGAAAAACTGTTTTTT
CASSFRDGHEKLFF
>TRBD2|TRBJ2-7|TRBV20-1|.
TGCAGTGCTAGAGATCCACTAGCGGGAGACTCCTACGAGCAGTACTTC
CSARDPLAGDSYEQYF
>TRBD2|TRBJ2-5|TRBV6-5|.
TGTGCCAGCAGTTACTTAAAACCCCTCGCTAGCGGACAAGAGACCCAGTACTTC
CASSYLKPLASGQETQYF
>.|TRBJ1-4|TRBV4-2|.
TGTGCCAGCAGGGAGGTCGGCGGAAAACTGTTTTTT
CASREVGGKLFF
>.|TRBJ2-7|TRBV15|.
TGTGCCACCAGCAGAGATCCGTGGCGGGAAGGGGTCTACGAGCAGTACTTC
CATSRDPWREGVYEQYF
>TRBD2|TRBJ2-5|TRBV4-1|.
TGCGCCAGCAGCCACCGAGCGGGGGCGGAGACCCAGTACTTC
CASSHRAGAETQYF
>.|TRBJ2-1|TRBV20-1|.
TGCAGTGCTAGATGGGAGTCAAGACCTATCAATGAGCAGTTCTTC
CSARWESRPINEQFF
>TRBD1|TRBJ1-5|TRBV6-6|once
TGTGCCATCTCAGGACAGGGCGGCCAGCCCCAGCATTTT
CAISGQGGQPQHF
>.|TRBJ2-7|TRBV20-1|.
TGCAGTGCTTCCCAGGACCTCGTAAACTACGAGCAGTACTTC
CSASQDLVNYEQYF
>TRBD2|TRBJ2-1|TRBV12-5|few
TGTGCTAGTGGTTCGGGGGGAGAGCAGTTCTTC
CASGSGGEQFF
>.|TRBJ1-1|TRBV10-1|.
TGCGCCAGCAGTCCCGCACAGGCAGGGGTTTCTGAAGCTTTCTTT
CASSPAQAGVSEAFF
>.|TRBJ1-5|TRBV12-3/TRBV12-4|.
TGTGCCAGCAGCCCACAGGCGGGCGGGAACCAGCCCCAGCATTTT
CASSPQAGGNQPQHF
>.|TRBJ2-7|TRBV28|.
TGTGCCAGCAGTTTAGCCTGCGAGCAGTACTTC
CASSLACEQYF
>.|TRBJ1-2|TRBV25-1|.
TGTGCCAGCAGTGAATCCTCGGTATCGGGGAGTAGTGGCCACACCTTC
CASSESSVSGSSGHTF
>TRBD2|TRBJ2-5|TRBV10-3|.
TGTGCCATACGACTAGCGGGGGGTAACAATGAGCAGTACTTC
CAIRLAGGNNEQYF
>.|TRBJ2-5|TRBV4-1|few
TGCGCCAGCAGCCAAGGCAAAGCCTTACAAGAGACCCAGTACTTC
CASSQGKALQETQYF
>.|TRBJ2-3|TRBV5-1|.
TGCGCCAGCAGATTGTATCTTAGGACAGATACGCAGTATTTT
CASRLYLRTDTQYF
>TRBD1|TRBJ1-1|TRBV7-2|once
TGTGCCAGCAGCTTAGGGGGAGCGGACAGGGTAGCTTTCTTT
CASSLGGADRVAFF
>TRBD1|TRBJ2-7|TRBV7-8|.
TGTGCCAGCAGCTACTTTCTCCCCGGACAGGGGAAATACGAGCAGTACTTC
CASSYFLPGQGKYEQYF
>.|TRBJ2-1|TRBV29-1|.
TGCAGCGCTGGCGGGGTAAGTGAGCAGTTCTTC
CSAGGVSEQFF
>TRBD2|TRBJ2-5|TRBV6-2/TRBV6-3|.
TGTGCCAGCAGGATAGCGGGGGGAGAGACCCAGTACTTC
CASRIAGGETQYF
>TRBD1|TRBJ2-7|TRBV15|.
TGTGCCACCAGCGGATATAGGACAGGGTCCTACGAGCAGTACTTC
CATSGYRTGSYEQYF
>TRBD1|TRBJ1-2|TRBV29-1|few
TGCAGCGCATTAGGTGTAGGGGGCAGCGATGGCTACACCTTC
CSALGVGGSDGYTF
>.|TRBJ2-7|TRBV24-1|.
TGTGCCACCAGTGATCTTGACAGCTACGAGCAGTACTTC
CATSDLDSYEQYF
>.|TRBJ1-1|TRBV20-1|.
TGCAGTGCCGCGACCACAGGGAACACTGAAGCTTTCTTT
CSAATTGNTEAFF
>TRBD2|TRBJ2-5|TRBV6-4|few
TGTGCCAGCAGTGAAGGTTGGGCTAGCGGCCAAGAGACCCAGTACTTC
CASSEGWASGQETQYF
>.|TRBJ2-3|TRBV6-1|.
TGTGCCGGAGGGGGGGTGGGAACCATCTCAGATACGCAGTATTTT
CAGGGVGTISDTQYF
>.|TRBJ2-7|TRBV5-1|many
TGTGCCAGCAGTTTAGGGGACGGGTACGAGCAGTACTTC
CASSLGDGYEQYF
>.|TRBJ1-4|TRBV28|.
TGTGCCAGCAGTTTAATTAGATCAGAAAAACTGTTTTTT
CASSLIRSEKLFF
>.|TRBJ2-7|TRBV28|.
TGTGCCAGCAGTACTCCTCACTCCGCTAGTCGGCGGGGGCTCTACGAGCAGTACTTC
CASSTPHSASRRGLYEQYF
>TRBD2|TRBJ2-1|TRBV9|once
TGTGCCAGCAGCGCCTCAGCGGGAGGCTCCTACAATGAGCAGTTCTTC
CASSASAGGSYNEQFF
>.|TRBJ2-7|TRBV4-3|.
TGCGCCAGCAGCCAAATACAGGGCGTCTACGAGCAGTACTTC
CASSQIQGVYEQYF
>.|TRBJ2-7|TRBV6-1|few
TGTGCCAGCAGTGAACAGGGGCACTACTACGAGCAGTACTTC
CASSEQGHYYEQYF
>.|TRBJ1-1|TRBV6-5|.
TGTGCCAGCAGTTACGGCACAGGTCTTCCGGACACTGAAGCTTTCTTT
CASSYGTGLPDTEAFF
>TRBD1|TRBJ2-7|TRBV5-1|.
TGCGCCAGCAGCTCAGGACAGGGCGCGAGCCCCTACGAGCAGTACTTC
CASSSGQGASPYEQYF
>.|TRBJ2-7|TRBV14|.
TGTGCCAGCAGCCCCGAGCTAGGTAACTACGAGCAGTACTTC
CASSPELGNYEQYF